This T cell receptor beta chain is drawn from a study of blood T cell repertoires in COVID-19. Study details: The samples span acute and convalescent COVID-19 from the United States, Italy and Spain.

Individuals drawn from approximately 22 US areas were roughly 18 to 89 years old. V trimming: 2 bases; J trimming: 3 bases; junction bases outside the gene matches: 6. Germline V lookup: CDR1 GTSNPN, CDR2 SVGIG (reference sequence). The CDR3 spans 14 residues. Per the study methods: How many nucleated cells were present was estimated from reference gene primer amplification. Clones were read by immunoSEQ multiplex PCR, and TCRdb kept only the in-frame ones, dropping some. V, J and clone size were drawn from that table, and D and trimming were deduced from the DNA. The sample has 240,000 or so clones, around 87% seen once; the top ten hold roughly 3.3%.

This sequence joins TRBV30 and TRBJ1-2, with TRBD1 identical over 7 bases. This receptor was identified in a woman aged 40 to 50 with acute COVID-19. The source material was PBMCs or T cells enriched from blood (not recorded which). Here the CDR3 DNA reads TGTGCCTGGAGTTGGGGCACAGGGGACTATGGCTACACCTTC. The encoded protein is CAWSWGTGDYGYTF.